This TCR beta chain was observed in a study of blood T cell repertoires in COVID-19 (dated by TCRdb to 2019 to 2021). For the study in its entirety: The collaborator samples originated in the United States, Italy and Spain and spanned the acute and convalescent phases of COVID-19. The sample metadata nearly always contained a de-identified subject ID, COVID-19 status, age in years and sex. The material from the prospective study consisted of cDNA or gDNA derived from T cells, B-cell-depleted T cells, or PBMCs. Subjects who had been exposed to COVID-19, were actively infected with it, or had recovered from it provided the deeply sampled blood TCRbeta repertoires that made up the dataset. The samples were drawn from the first 160 participants of the ongoing ImmuneRACE study and from some 1,300 subjects provided by 6 global collaborators. Where available, HLA class I and class II types were taken from metadata supplied by the sample provider and were not determined by assay-based typing. The repertoires were released in a freely available public database meant as a resource for research on the immune response to SARS-CoV-2. The paper as a whole reports these results and caveats: Clinical and demographic metadata were provided uncurated, with the amount varying by source and participant.

Comments on this clone: Its antigen target is currently unknown. Base quality data are lacking; no much larger clone is found one base away.

TCRbeta CDR3 regions were amplified from genomic DNA by means of the immunoSEQ Assay, a bias-controlled multiplex PCR. The authors' pipeline ran thus. Within the assay, amplification of reference gene primers was used to estimate how many nucleated cells each sample contained. To quantify the absolute abundance of each unique TCRbeta CDR3 rearrangement, sequence reads were collapsed and filtered. For each sample, productive Simpson clonality was calculated as the square root of Simpson's diversity index over productive rearrangements. TCRdb limited this immuneACCESS table to in-frame rearrangements with V and J called. A share of clones is missing; checked studies link under half to unresolved V genes, and the rest is unexplained. That table gives V, J and clone size, and the DNA gave D and trimming. The sample yields roughly 190,000 clones; about 85% were counted once. The top ten clones comprise around 6.5% of the sample.

The junction shows trimming of 4 bases on V and 8 bases on J, plus 15 bases between the germline ends. CDR1 and CDR2 were assigned from the germline V gene (reference sequence) as SGHNT and YYREEE. The CDR3 goes from the cysteine to the phenylalanine over 14 residues. Of the read, only the CDR3 DNA is kept; its 42 bases are in frame from base 1. The collaborating institutions used their own protocols to collect whole blood in K2EDTA tubes. For TCRbeta analysis, collaborators shipped samples in one of three forms: frozen whole blood, isolated PBMCs, or DNA extracted from either of those sample types.

The clonotype originates from a woman at least 80 years old in a cohort sampled during active or convalescent COVID-19. The chain joins TRBV5-4 to TRBJ1-4; the D gene assignment is ambiguous. The sample was peripheral blood. The CDR3 reads CASSRGHKAEKLFF. The sequence in DNA is TGTGCCAGCAGCCGCGGCCACAAAGCGGAAAAACTGTTTTTT.